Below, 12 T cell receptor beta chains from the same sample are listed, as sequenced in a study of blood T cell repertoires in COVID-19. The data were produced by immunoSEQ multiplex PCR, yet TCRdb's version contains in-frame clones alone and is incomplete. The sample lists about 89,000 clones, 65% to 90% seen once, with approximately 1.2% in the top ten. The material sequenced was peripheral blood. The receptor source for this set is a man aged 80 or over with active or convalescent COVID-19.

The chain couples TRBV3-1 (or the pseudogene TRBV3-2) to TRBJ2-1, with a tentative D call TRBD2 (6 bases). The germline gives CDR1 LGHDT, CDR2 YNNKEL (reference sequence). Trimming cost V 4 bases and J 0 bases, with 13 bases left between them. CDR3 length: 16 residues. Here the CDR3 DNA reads TGTGCCAGCAGCCCCCTGGGACTCTTCTCCTACAATGAGCAGTTCTTC. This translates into CASSPLGLFSYNEQFF.

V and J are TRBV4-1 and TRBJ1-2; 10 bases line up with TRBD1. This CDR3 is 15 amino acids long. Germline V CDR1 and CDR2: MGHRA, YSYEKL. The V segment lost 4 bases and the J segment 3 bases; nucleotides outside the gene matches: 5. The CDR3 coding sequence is TGCGCCAGCAGCCCGACAGGGGGCAATGACTATGGCTACACCTTC. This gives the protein CASSPTGGNDYGYTF.

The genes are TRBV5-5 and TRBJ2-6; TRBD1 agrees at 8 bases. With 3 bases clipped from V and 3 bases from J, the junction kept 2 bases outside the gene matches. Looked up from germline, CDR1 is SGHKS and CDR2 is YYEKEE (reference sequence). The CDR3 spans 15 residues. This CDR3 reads CASSSTGVGANVLTF. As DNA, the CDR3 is TGTGCCAGCAGCTCGACAGGGGTTGGGGCCAACGTCCTGACTTTC.

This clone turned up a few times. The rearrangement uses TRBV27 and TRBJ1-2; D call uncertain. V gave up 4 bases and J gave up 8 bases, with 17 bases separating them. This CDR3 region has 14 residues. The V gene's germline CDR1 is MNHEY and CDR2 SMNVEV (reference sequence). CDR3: CASSSAWEARGYTF. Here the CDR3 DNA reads TGTGCCAGCAGTTCCGCTTGGGAGGCGAGGGGCTACACCTTC.

This CDR3 reads CASSQVLTTVQLFF. CDR3 coding DNA: TGTGCCAGCAGCCAAGTACTTACTACCGTGCAACTGTTTTTT. The chain has TRBV4-2 and TRBJ1-4; unclear D gene. The CDR3 runs 14 residues. Trimming pared 1 base from V and 12 bases from J, leaving 15 bases between. Germline V lookup: CDR1 LGHNA, CDR2 YNFKEQ.

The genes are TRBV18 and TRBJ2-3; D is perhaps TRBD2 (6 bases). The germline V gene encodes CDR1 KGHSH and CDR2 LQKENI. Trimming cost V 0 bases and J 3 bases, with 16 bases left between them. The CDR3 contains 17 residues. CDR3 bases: TGTGCCAGCTCACCACCAGGGAGGCCTAGACGTACAGATACGCAGTATTTT. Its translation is CASSPPGRPRRTDTQYF.

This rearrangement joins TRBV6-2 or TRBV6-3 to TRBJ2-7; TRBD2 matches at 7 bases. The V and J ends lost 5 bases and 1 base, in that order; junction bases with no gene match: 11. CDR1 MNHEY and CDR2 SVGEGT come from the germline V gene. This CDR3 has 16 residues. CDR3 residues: CASSPGPAGYSYEQYF. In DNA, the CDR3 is TGTGCCAGCAGTCCCGGGCCAGCGGGATATTCCTACGAGCAGTACTTC.

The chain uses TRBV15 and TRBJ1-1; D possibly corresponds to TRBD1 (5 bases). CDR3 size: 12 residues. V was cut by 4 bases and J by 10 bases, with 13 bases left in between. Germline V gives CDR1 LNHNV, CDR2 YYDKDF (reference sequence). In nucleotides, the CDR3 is TGTGCCACCAGCATTGCAGGGCAGTTAGCTTTCTTT. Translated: CATSIAGQLAFF.

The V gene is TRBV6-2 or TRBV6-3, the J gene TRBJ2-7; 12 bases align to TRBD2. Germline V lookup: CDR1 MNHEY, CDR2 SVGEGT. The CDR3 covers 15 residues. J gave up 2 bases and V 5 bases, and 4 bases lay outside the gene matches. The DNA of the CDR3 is TGTGCCAGCAGTCTGACTAGCGGGAGTACCTACGAGCAGTACTTC. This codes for CASSLTSGSTYEQYF.

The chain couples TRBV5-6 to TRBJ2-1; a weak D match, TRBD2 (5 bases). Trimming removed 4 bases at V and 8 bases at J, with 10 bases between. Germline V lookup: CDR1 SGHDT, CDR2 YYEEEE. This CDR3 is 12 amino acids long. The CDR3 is CASSRDIYEQFF. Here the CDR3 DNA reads TGTGCCAGCAGCCGGGATATCTATGAGCAGTTCTTC.

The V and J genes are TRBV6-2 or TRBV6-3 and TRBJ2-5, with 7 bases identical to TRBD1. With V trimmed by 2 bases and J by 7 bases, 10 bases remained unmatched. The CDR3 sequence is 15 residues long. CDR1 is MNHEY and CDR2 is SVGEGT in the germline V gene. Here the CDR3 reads CASSYGSGRTGTQYF. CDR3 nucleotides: TGTGCCAGCAGTTACGGCTCGGGACGGACAGGGACCCAGTACTTC.

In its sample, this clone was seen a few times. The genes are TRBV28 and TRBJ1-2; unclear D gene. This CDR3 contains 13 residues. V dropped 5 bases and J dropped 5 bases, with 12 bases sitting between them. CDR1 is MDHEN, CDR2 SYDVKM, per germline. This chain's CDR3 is CASSPRSPYGYTF. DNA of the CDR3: TGTGCCAGCAGTCCCCGGTCACCATATGGCTACACCTTC.